Listed below are T cell receptor beta chains from one sample, sequenced in a study of blood T cell repertoires in COVID-19. The data were produced by immunoSEQ multiplex PCR, yet TCRdb's version contains in-frame clones alone and is incomplete. The sample shows almost 70,000 clones, roughly 80% of them seen only once. Source material: peripheral blood. The receptors here all came from a man aged 55 to 70 with acute or convalescent COVID-19. The CDR3 runs from the conserved cysteine through the conserved F or W. The D gene is left open where the match is weak. Size is stated for part of the rows, as once, few or many counts, or as a class when the clone is expanded.

>-|TRBV27|-|TRBJ1-6
TGTGCCAGCAGTTTACGAGCGGCAGTCTATAATTCACCCCTCCACTTT
CASSLRAAVYNSPLHF
>-|TRBV5-1|-|TRBJ2-1
TGCGCCAGCAGCTCAGGACTACGGGAGCAGTTCTTC
CASSSGLREQFF
>TRBD2|TRBV6-2/TRBV6-3|-|TRBJ2-3
TGTGCCAGCAGTTACTCGAAAAGCGGGGGGGTCACAGATACGCAGTATTTT
CASSYSKSGGVTDTQYF
>TRBD2|TRBV5-1|-|TRBJ2-1
TGCGCCAGCAGCTTCGCAGCGGGGGGAGCCAATGAGCAGTTCTTC
CASSFAAGGANEQFF
>-|TRBV4-3|-|TRBJ1-1
TGCGCCAGCAGCCAAGACCGCAGGTCCTATACTGAAGCTTTCTTT
CASSQDRRSYTEAFF
>TRBD1|TRBV30|-|TRBJ1-5
TGTGCCTGGAGGGCAGGGGGTGGTCAGCCCCAGCATTTT
CAWRAGGGQPQHF
>-|TRBV19|-|TRBJ1-4
TGTGCCAGTAGTATGGTCATCGGGGAAAAACTGTTTTTT
CASSMVIGEKLFF
>TRBD2|TRBV4-3|many|TRBJ2-2
TGCGCCAGCAGCCAAGAACCCCGTCGGGAGGGTGATACCGGGGAGCTGTTTTTT
CASSQEPRREGDTGELFF
>-|TRBV6-6|-|TRBJ1-2
TGTGCCAGCAGAGTACCTGGACAGCGCAACTATGGCTACACCTTC
CASRVPGQRNYGYTF
>TRBD1|TRBV13|-|TRBJ2-7
TGTGCCAGCAGCAAATACGCGGGACAGGGGGTGCCCCACGAGCAGTACTTC
CASSKYAGQGVPHEQYF
>-|TRBV6-5|-|TRBJ1-6
TGTGCCAGCAGCCGAACCGGGACAAGAAATTCACCCCTCCACTTT
CASSRTGTRNSPLHF
>TRBD1|TRBV27|-|TRBJ1-2
TGTGCCAGCAGCGCATACTCGAGGACAGGGCCGACTAACTATGGCTACACCTTC
CASSAYSRTGPTNYGYTF
>-|TRBV3-1/TRBV3-2|-|TRBJ2-3
TGTGCCAGCAGCCAAGATCCAATAGGTCGGGCAGATACGCAGTATTTT
CASSQDPIGRADTQYF
>-|TRBV10-3|-|TRBJ2-7
TGTGCCATCAGTGACACAGTTCCCTACGAGCAGTACTTC
CAISDTVPYEQYF
>-|TRBV12-3/TRBV12-4|-|TRBJ1-1
TGTGCCAGCAGTTGGGCCTCGACGGCTGAAGCTTTCTTT
CASSWASTAEAFF
>-|TRBV5-6|-|TRBJ2-6
TGTGCCAGCAGCTTCCGCGGCTCTGGGGCCAACGTCCTGACTTTC
CASSFRGSGANVLTF
>-|TRBV30|-|TRBJ1-1
TGTGCCTGGAGTTCAGGGTTTGAAGCTTTCTTT
CAWSSGFEAFF
>-|TRBV5-4|-|TRBJ2-1
TGTGCCTTCTTACAGAGCTCCTACAATGAGCAGTTCTTC
CAFLQSSYNEQFF
>-|TRBV5-1|few|TRBJ2-7
TGCGCCAGCAGCTCGTCTAGCCCATCCTACGAGCAGTACTTC
CASSSSSPSYEQYF
>TRBD2|TRBV29-1|-|TRBJ2-1
TGCAGCGTTGTAGCGGGGAAAGGCTCCTACAATGAGCAGTTCTTC
CSVVAGKGSYNEQFF
>-|TRBV18|-|TRBJ1-5
TGTGCCAGCTCTAACGACAGACATAGCAATCAGCCCCAGCATTTT
CASSNDRHSNQPQHF
>-|TRBV7-8|-|TRBJ1-6
TGTGCCAGCAGCTTAGGGGGAGGAGATTCACCCCTCCACTTT
CASSLGGGDSPLHF
>-|TRBV7-2|-|TRBJ2-5
TGTGCCAGCCCCCCTCCGGGGGTGAGGGAGACCCAGTACTTC
CASPPPGVRETQYF
>-|TRBV3-1/TRBV3-2|once|TRBJ2-3
TGTGCCAGCAGCCAAGAAGCAGGGGTTCGCACAGATACGCAGTATTTT
CASSQEAGVRTDTQYF
>-|TRBV6-2/TRBV6-3|few|TRBJ2-1
TGTGCCAGCAGTTACATGTCTAGCCGTTTCCACAATGAGCAGTTCTTC
CASSYMSSRFHNEQFF
>-|TRBV4-3|-|TRBJ2-7
TGCGCCAGCAGCCAAGATCAGACTGCCACCTCCTACGAGCAGTACTTC
CASSQDQTATSYEQYF